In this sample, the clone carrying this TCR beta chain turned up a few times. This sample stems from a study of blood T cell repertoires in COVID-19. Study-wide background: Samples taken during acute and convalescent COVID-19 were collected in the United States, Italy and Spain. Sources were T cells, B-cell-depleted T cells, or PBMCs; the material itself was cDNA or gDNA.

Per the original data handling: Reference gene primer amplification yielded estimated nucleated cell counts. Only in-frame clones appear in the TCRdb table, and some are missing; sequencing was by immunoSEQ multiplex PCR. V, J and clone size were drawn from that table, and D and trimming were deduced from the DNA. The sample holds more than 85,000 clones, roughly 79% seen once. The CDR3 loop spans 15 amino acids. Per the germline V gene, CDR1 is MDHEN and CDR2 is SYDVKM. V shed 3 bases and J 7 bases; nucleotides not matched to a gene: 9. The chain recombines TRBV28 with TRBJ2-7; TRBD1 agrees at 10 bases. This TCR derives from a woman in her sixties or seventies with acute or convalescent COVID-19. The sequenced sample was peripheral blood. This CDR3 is CASSFMGQGSWEQYF. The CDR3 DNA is TGTGCCAGCAGTTTTATGGGACAGGGGAGTTGGGAGCAGTACTTC.